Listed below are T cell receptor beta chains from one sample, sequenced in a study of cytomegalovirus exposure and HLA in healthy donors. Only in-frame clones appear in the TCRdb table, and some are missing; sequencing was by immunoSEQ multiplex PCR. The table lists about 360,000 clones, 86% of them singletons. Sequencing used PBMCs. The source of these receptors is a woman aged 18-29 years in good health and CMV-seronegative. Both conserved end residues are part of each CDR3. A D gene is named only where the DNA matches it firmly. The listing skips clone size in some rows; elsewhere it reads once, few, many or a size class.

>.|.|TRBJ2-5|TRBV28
CASSQELQGYQETQYF
TGTGCCAGCAGTCAGGAACTCCAGGGGTACCAAGAGACCCAGTACTTC
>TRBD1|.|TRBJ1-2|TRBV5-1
CASSLERGLSGYTF
TGCGCCAGCAGCTTGGAAAGGGGGCTGAGTGGCTACACCTTC
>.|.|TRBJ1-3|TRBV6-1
CASRTSGNTIYF
TGTGCCAGCCGGACTTCTGGAAACACCATATATTTT
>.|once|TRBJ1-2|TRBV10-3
CAIRYDGYGYTF
TGTGCCATCAGGTACGACGGGTATGGCTACACCTTC
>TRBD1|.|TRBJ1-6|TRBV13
CASSLGTGGNSPLHF
TGTGCCAGCAGCTTAGGTACAGGGGGCAATTCACCCCTCCACTTT
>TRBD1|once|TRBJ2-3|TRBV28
CASSSPQGDGTDTQYF
TGTGCCAGCAGTTCCCCACAGGGGGATGGCACAGATACGCAGTATTTT
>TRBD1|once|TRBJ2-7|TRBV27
CASSFRQGAYEQYF
TGTGCCAGCAGTTTTCGGCAGGGGGCCTACGAGCAGTACTTC
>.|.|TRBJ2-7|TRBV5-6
CASSAGQPSYEQYF
TGTGCCAGCAGCGCGGGACAGCCGTCCTACGAGCAGTACTTC
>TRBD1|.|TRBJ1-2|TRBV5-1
CASSGWTGGSYGYTF
TGCGCCAGCAGCGGATGGACAGGGGGCTCCTATGGCTACACCTTC
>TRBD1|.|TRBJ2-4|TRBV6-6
CASSPSDRVGNIQYF
TGTGCCAGCAGTCCTTCGGACAGGGTCGGAAACATTCAGTACTTC
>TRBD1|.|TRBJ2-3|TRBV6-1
CASSFGQGVTDTQYF
TGTGCCAGCAGTTTCGGACAGGGAGTCACAGATACGCAGTATTTT
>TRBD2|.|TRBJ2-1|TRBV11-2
CASSSRLAGELGNEQFF
TGTGCCAGCAGCTCCCGACTAGCGGGAGAGCTGGGGAATGAGCAGTTCTTC
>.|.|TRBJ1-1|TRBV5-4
CASSLDSTEAFF
TGTGCCAGCAGCTTGGATAGCACTGAAGCTTTCTTT
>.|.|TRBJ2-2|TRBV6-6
CASSYGQTTHGELFF
TGTGCCAGCAGTTACGGGCAGACGACCCACGGGGAGCTGTTTTTT
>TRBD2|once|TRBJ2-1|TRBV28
CASSPGLAGNNEQFF
TGTGCCAGCAGCCCCGGACTAGCGGGAAACAATGAGCAGTTCTTC
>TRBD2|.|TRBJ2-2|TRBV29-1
CSVRPGGTGELFF
TGCAGCGTTCGACCGGGGGGCACCGGGGAGCTGTTTTTT